The T cell receptor (beta chain) under discussion was sequenced for a study of shared clonotypes between healthy human individuals. The study's findings and limits: Naive subsets generally had larger estimated richness than memory subsets. A limitation of the genetic and exposure-history diversity represented arose from few donors.

After removal of 2 bases from V and 2 bases from J, the junction contained 2 bases not matched to a gene. CDR3 length: 15 residues. Per the germline V gene, CDR1 is MNHNS and CDR2 is SASEGT. Here immunoSEQ multiplex PCR was the method, and the copy in TCRdb shows in-frame clones only, minus some. The repertoire includes millions of clones, around 94% of them detected once, and under 0.15% sits in the top ten. Comments on this clone: Its antigen is currently unknown.

All the donors were Caucasian adults who lived in Nashville, Tennessee. CD45RA+ naive and CD45RA-negative memory subsets were separated from CD4+ cells. The chain joins TRBV6-1 to TRBJ1-3, with 8 bases identical to TRBD1. This TCR derives from a man aged 18 to 29 in good health. The sample was naive CD4+ T cells sorted from blood. Subset described: CD45RA+ positively selected. The CDR3, as DNA: TGTGCCAGCAGTGAACAGGACAGGGCTGGAAACACCATATATTTT. Protein sequence: CASSEQDRAGNTIYF.